This T cell receptor beta chain derives from a study of T cell repertoires in cytomegalovirus infection. About the research overall: Public TCR beta signatures provided an indication of both CMV infection and a matching HLA type. Notes on the study in general: What dominated the ex vivo response were HLA-C-restricted CMV-specific TCR beta clonotypes. Frequencies of public TCR beta families were cumulated, and this identified carriers of CMV plus the relevant HLA.

TCRdb re-called the reads with MiXCR, one entry per CDR3 protein. The profile shows hundreds of thousands of distinct CDR3 sequences, about 24% of them singletons. This clonotype has just a few counts. The antigen is undetermined. CDR1 and CDR2 (germline): SGHTA, FQGTGA. This CDR3 spans 16 amino acids. V was clipped by 4 bases and J by 5 bases, with 20 bases between them. The chain joins TRBV7-3 to TRBJ2-5; D might be TRBD1 or TRBD2, each matching 5 bases. The TCR comes from a human donor in good health (CMV status not recorded). Some clones in this sample may be carry-over from other donors' samples. The sequencing input was CD8+ T cells from PBMCs. The CDR3 region is CASSSHGAKFVETQYF. The CDR3 bases are TGTGCCAGCAGCTCTCACGGGGCGAAATTTGTCGAGACCCAGTACTTC. Full variable domain (rest looked up from reference TRBV7-3 and TRBJ2-5): GAGVSQTPSNKVTEKGKYVELRCDPISGHTALYWYRQSLGQGPEFLIYFQGTGAADDSGLPNDRFFAVRPEGSVSTLKIQRTERGDSAVYLCASSSHGAKFVETQYFGPGTRLLVL.